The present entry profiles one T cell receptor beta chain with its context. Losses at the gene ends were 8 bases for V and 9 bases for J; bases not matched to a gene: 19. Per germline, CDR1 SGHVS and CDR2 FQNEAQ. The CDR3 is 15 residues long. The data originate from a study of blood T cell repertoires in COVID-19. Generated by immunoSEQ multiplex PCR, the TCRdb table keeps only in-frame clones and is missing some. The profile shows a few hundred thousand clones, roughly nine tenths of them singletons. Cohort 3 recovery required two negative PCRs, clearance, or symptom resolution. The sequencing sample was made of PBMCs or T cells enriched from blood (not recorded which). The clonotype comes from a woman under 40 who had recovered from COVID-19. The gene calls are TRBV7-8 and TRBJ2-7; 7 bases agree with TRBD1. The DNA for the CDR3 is TGTGCCAGCGCGAGCCTCGGGACAGATACTCACGGGCAGTACTTC. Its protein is CASASLGTDTHGQYF.